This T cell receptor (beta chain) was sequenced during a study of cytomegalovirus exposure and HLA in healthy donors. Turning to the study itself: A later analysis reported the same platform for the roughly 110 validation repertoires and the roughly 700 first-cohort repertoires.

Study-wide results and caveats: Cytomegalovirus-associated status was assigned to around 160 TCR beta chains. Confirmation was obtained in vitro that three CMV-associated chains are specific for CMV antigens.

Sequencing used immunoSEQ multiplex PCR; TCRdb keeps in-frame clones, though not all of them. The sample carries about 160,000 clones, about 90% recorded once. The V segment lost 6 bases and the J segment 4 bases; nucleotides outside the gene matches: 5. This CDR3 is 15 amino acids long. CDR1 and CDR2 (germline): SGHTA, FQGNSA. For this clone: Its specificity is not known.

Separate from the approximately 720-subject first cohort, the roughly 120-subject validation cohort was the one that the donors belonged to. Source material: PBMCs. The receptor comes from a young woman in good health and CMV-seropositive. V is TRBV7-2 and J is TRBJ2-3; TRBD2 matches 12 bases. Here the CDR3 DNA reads TGTGCCAGCAGTTCCGCTAGCGGGAGGGCAGATACGCAGTATTTT. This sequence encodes CASSSASGRADTQYF.